This entry lists 25 T cell receptor beta chains sequenced from one sample in a study of blood T cell repertoires in COVID-19 (dated by TCRdb to between 2020 and 2021). The library was obtained by the immunoSEQ multiplex PCR assay. The immuneACCESS repertoire file appears here via TCRdb, limited to in-frame rearrangements. These files lack a portion of the clones; in checked studies, under half of the deficit traces to unresolved V genes, and the cause of the others is not known. The sample table holds 250,000 to 400,000 clones, of which 90% were seen once. Jointly, the top ten make up roughly 2.8% of the sample. Material for sequencing was peripheral blood. These receptors were collected from a woman aged 25 to 45 with COVID-19, enrolled during active disease.

This clone was recorded only once. The rearrangement joins TRBV5-6 to TRBJ1-2, with TRBD1 matching 8 bases. CDR3 length equals 13 residues. The germline CDR1 and CDR2 sequences are SGHDT and YYEEEE. J gave up 8 bases and V 2 bases, and 5 bases lay outside the gene matches. CDR3 nucleotides: TGTGCCAGCAGCTTTCAGGGGGCCGGAGGCTACACCTTC. Translating gives CASSFQGAGGYTF.

The genes are TRBV20-1 and TRBJ2-1, with D unresolved. The CDR3 is 11 residues long. Between the trimmed V and J ends, which lost 6 bases and 3 bases, there was a span of 6 bases. Germline assignment: CDR1 DFQATT and CDR2 SNEGSKA (reference sequence). The CDR3 DNA reads TGCAGTGCCCTCGGCTACAATGAGCAGTTCTTC. Protein sequence: CSALGYNEQFF.

This clone was counted once. The rearrangement joins TRBV4-2 to TRBJ1-1, with TRBD1 matching over 8 bases. The V and J ends lost 4 bases and 3 bases, in that order; junction bases with no gene match: 16. The CDR3 has 18 amino acids. The germline gives CDR1 LGHNA, CDR2 YNFKEQ. CDR3: CASSPSLTGAGGDTEAFF. The CDR3 coding sequence is TGTGCCAGCAGCCCCAGCTTGACAGGGGCTGGAGGGGACACTGAAGCTTTCTTT.

CDR3 protein: CATGGWGGYGYTF. Here the CDR3 DNA reads TGTGCCACTGGGGGCTGGGGAGGGTATGGCTACACCTTC. V and J are TRBV12-3 or TRBV12-4 and TRBJ1-2; tentatively, D is TRBD1 (6 bases). CDR3 size: 13 residues. V was cut by 10 bases and J by 5 bases, with 17 bases left in between.

This clone was observed a handful of times. J is TRBJ2-6 and V is TRBV19, with D hard to call. The CDR3 loop spans 15 amino acids. Germline CDR1 reads LNHDA; CDR2 reads SQIVND (reference sequence). V was pared by 2 bases and J by 1 base, with 6 bases between. The CDR3 sequence: CASSILLSGANVLTF. The CDR3 nucleotides read TGTGCCAGTAGTATATTGTTATCTGGGGCCAACGTCCTGACTTTC.

This chain connects TRBV25-1 to TRBJ1-6, with D tentatively TRBD1 (5 bases). The ends were cut back, 6 bases at V and 4 bases at J, with 10 bases in the middle. The CDR3 contains 14 residues. Germline assignment: CDR1 MGHDK and CDR2 SYGVNS. In DNA form, the CDR3 reads TGTGCCAGCAGGGGGCCTGGGTATAATTCACCCCTCCACTTT. Protein sequence: CASRGPGYNSPLHF.

This chain links TRBV3-1 (or the pseudogene TRBV3-2) with TRBJ1-1; 7 nucleotides match TRBD1. The CDR3 has 15 amino acids. Trimming removed 4 bases from V and 2 bases from J; junction bases left unmatched: 7. Germline lookup yields CDR1 LGHDT and CDR2 YNNKEL (reference sequence). The CDR3, as DNA: TGTGCCAGCAGCCCACCGGGACAGCTAAACACTGAAGCTTTCTTT. Translated: CASSPPGQLNTEAFF.

The chain recombines TRBV6-5 with TRBJ2-7; weak D call: TRBD2 (6 bases). The V gene lost 6 bases and the J gene lost 4 bases, with 13 bases spanning the gap. The CDR3 contains 13 residues. Germline-derived CDR1 and CDR2 are MNHEY and SVGAGI. CDR3 DNA: TGTGCCAGCAGCAAAGCGGGTGAATACGAGCAGTACTTC. Residues: CASSKAGEYEQYF.

V gene TRBV6-5 combines with J gene TRBJ1-1, with TRBD1 identical over 8 bases. CDR3 length: 15 amino acids. Germline V lookup: CDR1 MNHEY, CDR2 SVGAGI. Unmatched junction bases numbered 9, after V lost 5 bases and J lost 4 bases. The CDR3 coding sequence is TGTGCCAGCAGTAAGGACAGGGAGGAATTCACTGAAGCTTTCTTT. Translating it yields CASSKDREEFTEAFF.

This chain joins TRBV27 and TRBJ2-1; 9 bases fit TRBD2. The CDR3 sequence is 14 residues long. Germline CDR1 reads MNHEY; CDR2 reads SMNVEV (reference sequence). V trimming: 10 bases; J trimming: 10 bases; junction bases outside the gene matches: 14. CDR3 nucleotide sequence: TGTGCCACCAGGTTGGCGGGAGGGATGAGGGAGCAGTTCTTC. It codes for CATRLAGGMREQFF.

The chain recombines TRBV29-1 with TRBJ2-1, with TRBD2 identical over 9 bases. V trimming: 5 bases; J trimming: 0 bases; junction bases outside the gene matches: 20. Germline CDR1 reads SQVTM; CDR2 reads ANQGSEA. This CDR3 comprises 20 residues. This chain's CDR3 is CSVPPRLAEAYGSSYNEQFF. The CDR3 DNA reads TGCAGCGTTCCGCCGAGACTAGCGGAGGCCTACGGAAGCTCCTACAATGAGCAGTTCTTC.

CDR3: CSASIRFSYNEQFF. CDR3 DNA: TGCAGTGCTAGTATACGGTTCTCCTACAATGAGCAGTTCTTC. The rearrangement uses TRBV20-1 and TRBJ2-1; D ambiguous. Germline V gene data show CDR1 as DFQATT and CDR2 as SNEGSKA (reference sequence). The CDR3 covers 14 residues. Trimming left V 3 bases short and J 0 bases short, with 9 bases between.

There are a few counts of this clone. V is TRBV7-2 and J is TRBJ2-2; 13 bases are shared with TRBD2. With V trimmed by 6 bases and J by 7 bases, 5 bases remained unmatched. CDR3 length: 15 amino acids. CDR1 is SGHTA and CDR2 is FQGNSA in the germline V gene. CDR3 bases: TGTGCCAGCAGACGGACTAGCGGGAGTTACGGGGAGCTGTTTTTT. Amino acids: CASRRTSGSYGELFF. Supplemented by reference TRBV7-2 and TRBJ2-2, the full variable domain reads GAGVSQSPSNKVTEKGKDVELRCDPISGHTALYWYRQSLGQGLEFLIYFQGNSAPDKSGLPSDRFSAERTGGSVSTLTIQRTQQEDSAVYLCASRRTSGSYGELFFGEGSRLTVL.

The CDR3 nucleotides are TGTGCCAGCAGCTTGTTTCTGATTAGGACTAGCGGGAACAATGAGCAGTTCTTC. Its translation is CASSLFLIRTSGNNEQFF. J is TRBJ2-1 and V is TRBV5-6, with TRBD2 identical over 12 bases. The CDR3 consists of 18 residues. Germline CDR1 and CDR2: SGHDT and YYEEEE. V lost 1 base and J lost 5; bases outside the gene matches: 10.

The rearrangement links TRBV30 to TRBJ1-6; D is unresolved. V was pared by 4 bases and J by 0 bases, with 10 bases between. The CDR3 contains 15 residues. Germline V gene sequence: CDR1 GTSNPN, CDR2 SVGIG (reference sequence). The CDR3 loop reads CAWTPVRSYNSPLHF. The CDR3 region has the DNA TGTGCCTGGACCCCGGTCCGCTCCTATAATTCACCCCTCCACTTT.

CDR3 residues: CASSQDQGAIGYTF. In DNA form, the CDR3 reads TGCGCCAGCAGCCAAGACCAGGGGGCGATCGGCTACACCTTC. The chain links TRBV4-1 to TRBJ1-2; 8 bases are a match to TRBD1. V lost 0 bases, J lost 8 bases, and 5 bases stayed unmatched. Per the germline V gene, CDR1 is MGHRA and CDR2 is YSYEKL. The CDR3 has 14 amino acids.

The rearrangement links TRBV24-1 to TRBJ2-3; D might be TRBD1 (6 bases). The CDR3 runs 18 residues. V shed 0 bases and J shed 3 bases, with 18 bases lying between them. CDR1 is KGHDR, CDR2 SFDVKD, per germline. This CDR3 is CATSDLGGQPKGTDTQYF. CDR3 DNA: TGTGCCACCAGTGATTTGGGCGGACAGCCAAAGGGGACAGATACGCAGTATTTT.

This chain uses TRBV5-6 with TRBJ2-7, with 7 positions matching TRBD1. This CDR3 comprises 15 residues. Germline trimming cut 0 bases from V and 12 bases from J; bases unmatched to any gene: 15. CDR1 is SGHDT, CDR2 YYEEEE, per germline. In DNA form, the CDR3 reads TGTGCCAGCAGCTTGGTACGGGACAGCCGATCTCAGCCGTACTTC. This encodes CASSLVRDSRSQPYF.

The V and J genes are TRBV19 and TRBJ1-5; no firm D call. Trimming cost V 1 base and J 0 bases, with 13 bases left between them. The CDR3 consists of 17 residues. The germline gives CDR1 LNHDA, CDR2 SQIVND (reference sequence). CDR3 residues: CASSIGSRENSNQPQHF. As DNA, the CDR3 is TGTGCCAGTAGTATAGGTTCAAGGGAGAATAGCAATCAGCCCCAGCATTTT.

The chain's CDR3 is CASSPGDEQFF. CDR3 bases: TGTGCCAGCAGCCCAGGGGACGAGCAGTTCTTC. The chain links TRBV7-9 to TRBJ2-1; possibly TRBD1 for D (6 bases). V was trimmed by 5 bases and J by 10 bases, leaving 9 bases between them. The CDR3 runs to 11 residues. The germline gives CDR1 SEHNR, CDR2 FQNEAQ (reference sequence).

V and J are TRBV28 and TRBJ1-4; a weak D match, TRBD1 (6 bases). This CDR3 comprises 14 residues. Germline-derived CDR1 and CDR2 are MDHEN and SYDVKM. With 6 bases removed from V and 4 bases from J, the gap between germline ends came to 12 bases. CDR3 sequence reads: CASSRGQFNEKLFF. The CDR3 DNA reads TGTGCCAGCAGCCGCGGACAGTTTAATGAAAAACTGTTTTTT.

This clone occurred a few times. The rearrangement links TRBV6-1 to TRBJ1-1; the D gene is possibly TRBD1 (5 bases). V gave up 0 bases and J gave up 3 bases, with 8 bases separating them. Germline CDR1 is MNHNS and CDR2 is SASEGT. There are 14 residues in the CDR3. As DNA, the CDR3 is TGTGCCAGCAGTGAAGCGCCAGGGTACACTGAAGCTTTCTTT. This codes for CASSEAPGYTEAFF.

The chain is built from TRBV5-1 and TRBJ1-6; TRBD1 might be the D (6 bases). The CDR3 contains 14 residues. V was clipped by 1 base and J by 7 bases, with 9 bases between them. Germline CDR1 reads SGHRS; CDR2 reads YFSETQ. The CDR3 sequence is CASSLNRENSPLHF. The CDR3 DNA is TGCGCCAGCAGCTTGAACAGGGAAAATTCACCCCTCCACTTT.

This chain joins TRBV30 and TRBJ2-6; D gene ambiguous. Per the germline V gene, CDR1 is GTSNPN and CDR2 is SVGIG (reference sequence). Trimming removed 2 bases at V and 0 bases at J, with 5 bases between. The CDR3 consists of 14 residues. The CDR3 is CAWSLRSGANVLTF. The CDR3 coding sequence is TGTGCCTGGAGTCTACGCTCTGGGGCCAACGTCCTGACTTTC.

The chain has TRBV29-1 and TRBJ2-1, with D tentatively TRBD1 (6 bases). The CDR3 loop spans 14 amino acids. Germline assignment: CDR1 SQVTM and CDR2 ANQGSEA. Trimming shortened V by 6 bases and J by 1 base, and 13 bases separated the two germline ends. CDR3 amino acids: CSVFRGQSYNEQFF. The CDR3 DNA reads as TGCAGCGTCTTTCGAGGACAGTCCTACAATGAGCAGTTCTTC.